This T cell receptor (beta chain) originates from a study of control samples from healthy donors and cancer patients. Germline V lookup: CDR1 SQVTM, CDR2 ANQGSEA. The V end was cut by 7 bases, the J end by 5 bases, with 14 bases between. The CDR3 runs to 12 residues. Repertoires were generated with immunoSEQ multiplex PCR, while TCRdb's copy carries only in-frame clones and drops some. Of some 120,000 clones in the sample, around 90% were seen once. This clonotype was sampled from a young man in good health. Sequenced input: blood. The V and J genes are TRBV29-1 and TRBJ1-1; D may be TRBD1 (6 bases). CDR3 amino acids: CSALIQGTEAFF. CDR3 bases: TGCAGCGCTTTAATACAGGGAACTGAAGCTTTCTTT.